The rows below give T cell receptor beta chains drawn from one sample of a study of T cells in pancreatic ductal adenocarcinoma. Assay used: immunoSEQ multiplex PCR; TCRdb lists only in-frame clones, some missing. The table lists around 94,000 clones, about 95% of them singletons. The sequencing input was PBMCs. These TCRs come from a human donor with pancreatic ductal adenocarcinoma. The CDR3 runs from the conserved cysteine through the conserved F or W. The order of the fields is CDR3 length, clone size, V gene, D gene, J gene, CDR3 protein, CDR3 DNA. D genes are given only for firm matches. Clone size is given for some rows only: seen once, a few or many times, or a class if the clone is expanded.

14	.	TRBV18	.	TRBJ1-4	CASSRIGVNEKLFF	TGTGCCAGCTCACGTATAGGGGTGAATGAAAAACTGTTTTTT
14	.	TRBV29-1	.	TRBJ2-7	CSVEVETGTYEQYF	TGCAGCGTTGAGGTCGAAACAGGAACCTACGAGCAGTACTTC
18	.	TRBV2	TRBD1	TRBJ2-6	CASSDFGQGRSGANVLTF	TGTGCCAGCAGTGATTTCGGACAGGGGCGCTCTGGGGCCAACGTCCTGACTTTC
17	once	TRBV6-4	.	TRBJ1-6	CASSDPPRRSRNSPLHF	TGTGCCAGCAGTGACCCGCCCCGGAGGTCTCGAAATTCACCCCTCCACTTT
18	.	TRBV4-2	TRBD1	TRBJ2-3	CASSHWGTGDRGPDTQYF	TGTGCCAGCAGCCACTGGGGAACTGGGGACAGGGGGCCAGATACGCAGTATTTT
12	.	TRBV10-3	TRBD1	TRBJ1-5	CAIRGGDQPQHF	TGTGCCATCAGAGGGGGCGATCAGCCCCAGCATTTT
12	once	TRBV6-1	.	TRBJ2-5	CATRLRQETQYF	TGTGCCACGAGACTCCGCCAAGAGACCCAGTACTTC
15	.	TRBV6-5	.	TRBJ1-2	CASSYSGLEGYGYTF	TGTGCCAGCAGTTACTCGGGGTTGGAGGGTTATGGCTACACCTTC
14	once	TRBV18	TRBD1	TRBJ1-1	CASSPDRGRTEAFF	TGTGCCAGCTCTCCGGACAGGGGGCGGACTGAAGCTTTCTTT
15	.	TRBV6-5	.	TRBJ2-5	CASSYYPGVWETQYF	TGTGCCAGCAGCTATTACCCAGGGGTGTGGGAGACCCAGTACTTC
14	.	TRBV19	TRBD1	TRBJ2-1	CASSIHLTGAEQFF	TGTGCCAGTAGTATCCACCTTACAGGGGCTGAGCAGTTCTTC
16	.	TRBV21-1	.	TRBJ1-5	CASRPPGANSNQPQHF	TGTGCCAGCAGACCCCCAGGGGCAAATAGCAATCAGCCCCAGCATTTT
16	.	TRBV21-1	.	TRBJ2-7	CASSASFRQGHYEQYF	TGTGCCAGCAGCGCATCATTCAGACAGGGCCACTACGAGCAGTACTTC
12	.	TRBV28	.	TRBJ1-2	CASSLGVIGNTF	TGTGCCAGCAGCCTAGGTGTGATTGGTAACACCTTC
13	.	TRBV28	TRBD1	TRBJ2-7	CASTQQGVYEQYF	TGTGCCAGCACCCAACAGGGGGTCTACGAGCAGTACTTC
11	.	TRBV10-3	.	TRBJ2-2	CAIKGTGELFF	TGTGCCATCAAGGGGACCGGGGAGCTGTTTTTT
13	.	TRBV30	TRBD1	TRBJ1-5	CAWGQVSNQPQHF	TGTGCCTGGGGACAGGTTAGCAATCAGCCCCAGCATTTT
17	.	TRBV6-1	.	TRBJ1-5	CASSEHPGPRGSQPQHF	TGTGCCAGCAGTGAACACCCAGGTCCAAGGGGTAGTCAGCCCCAGCATTTT
15	.	TRBV18	TRBD1	TRBJ2-7	CASSPDRGVPYEQYF	TGTGCCAGCTCACCCGACAGGGGTGTCCCCTACGAGCAGTACTTC
12	.	TRBV19	.	TRBJ2-3	CASSIGLDTQYF	TGTGCCAGTAGTATAGGGCTAGATACGCAGTATTTT
14	.	TRBV27	.	TRBJ1-4	CASSSDSSNEKLFF	TGTGCCAGCAGTTCGGACAGTTCTAATGAAAAACTGTTTTTT
14	.	TRBV19	TRBD1	TRBJ2-2	CASTPTGYTGELFF	TGTGCCAGTACCCCGACAGGGTACACCGGGGAGCTGTTTTTT
13	once	TRBV7-2	.	TRBJ2-2	CASSLQYTGELFF	TGTGCCAGCAGCTTACAGTACACCGGGGAGCTGTTTTTT
16	.	TRBV29-1	TRBD1	TRBJ2-2	CSVGRTGGYNTGELFF	TGCAGCGTTGGACGAACAGGGGGCTACAACACCGGGGAGCTGTTTTTT
16	.	TRBV5-1	.	TRBJ1-1	CASSGTPGGMNTEAFF	TGCGCCAGCAGCGGAACACCCGGGGGGATGAACACTGAAGCTTTCTTT
14	once	TRBV27	TRBD1	TRBJ2-7	CASSFDRGNGEQYF	TGTGCCAGCAGTTTCGACAGGGGAAACGGCGAGCAGTACTTC
15	.	TRBV18	TRBD2	TRBJ2-1	CASSPGTSVLNEQFF	TGTGCCAGCTCACCCGGGACTAGCGTACTCAATGAGCAGTTCTTC
14	.	TRBV18	.	TRBJ1-5	CASSGRQDDQPQHF	TGTGCCAGCTCAGGGAGACAGGACGATCAGCCCCAGCATTTT
15	.	TRBV28	.	TRBJ1-1	CASRPNTGRGTEAFF	TGTGCCAGCAGGCCCAATACAGGGCGCGGGACTGAAGCTTTCTTT
14	.	TRBV5-1	.	TRBJ2-3	CASSQGTFTDTQYF	TGCGCCAGCAGCCAGGGGACCTTCACAGATACGCAGTATTTT
13	.	TRBV6-1	.	TRBJ1-2	CASSDRVHYGYTF	TGTGCCAGCAGTGACAGGGTCCACTATGGCTACACCTTC
20	.	TRBV30	TRBD2	TRBJ2-5	CAWIPGTSGRKMGNQETQYF	TGTGCCTGGATTCCAGGGACTAGCGGGAGAAAAATGGGTAACCAAGAGACCCAGTACTTC
13	.	TRBV7-3	TRBD2	TRBJ2-5	CASSSGTSGPQYF	TGTGCCAGCAGCTCCGGGACTAGCGGGCCCCAGTACTTC
16	.	TRBV18	TRBD2	TRBJ2-2	CASFNSGSSNTGELFF	TGTGCCAGCTTCAATAGCGGGAGTTCGAACACCGGGGAGCTGTTTTTT
14	.	TRBV28	.	TRBJ2-7	CASSPRGQPYEQYF	TGTGCCAGCAGTCCCCGCGGACAGCCATACGAGCAGTACTTC
15	.	TRBV30	.	TRBJ1-5	CAWSGTRRGGQPQHF	TGTGCCTGGAGCGGAACCCGGCGGGGGGGTCAGCCCCAGCATTTT
14	.	TRBV7-9	TRBD2	TRBJ2-1	CASSLGLAGGEQFF	TGTGCCAGCAGCTTAGGTTTAGCCGGGGGGGAGCAGTTCTTC
12	.	TRBV6-6	.	TRBJ2-1	CASRTGVKEQFF	TGTGCCAGCAGAACGGGGGTGAAAGAGCAGTTCTTC
15	.	TRBV19	.	TRBJ1-1	CASSSGTSSNTEAFF	TGTGCCAGTAGTTCCGGGACATCATCGAACACTGAAGCTTTCTTT
14	.	TRBV30	.	TRBJ2-7	CAWSVQEDSYEQYF	TGTGCCTGGAGTGTACAAGAGGATTCCTACGAGCAGTACTTC
16	.	TRBV5-1	TRBD2	TRBJ2-3	CASSLSAGGPTDTQYF	TGCGCCAGCAGCTTGTCAGCGGGAGGGCCCACAGATACGCAGTATTTT
14	.	TRBV10-3	.	TRBJ2-7	CAISEGGLAREQYF	TGTGCCATCAGTGAGGGCGGACTCGCACGAGAGCAGTACTTC
18	.	TRBV5-6	TRBD2	TRBJ2-5	CASSLLTGLAGGGETQYF	TGTGCCAGCAGCTTGCTAACGGGACTAGCGGGAGGAGGGGAGACCCAGTACTTC
16	.	TRBV7-9	.	TRBJ1-5	CASSPLEIGGNQPQHF	TGTGCCAGCAGCCCACTCGAGATAGGAGGAAATCAGCCCCAGCATTTT
14	.	TRBV28	.	TRBJ2-5	CASSSVQARETQYF	TGTGCCAGCAGTTCTGTCCAGGCCCGGGAGACCCAGTACTTC
15	.	TRBV6-5	TRBD2	TRBJ2-7	CASRLSGRASYEQYF	TGTGCCAGCAGACTGAGCGGGAGGGCCTCCTACGAGCAGTACTTC
14	.	TRBV6-1	.	TRBJ2-5	CASSEGQKPETQYF	TGTGCCAGCAGTGAGGGACAAAAGCCGGAGACCCAGTACTTC
15	.	TRBV10-3	TRBD2	TRBJ2-7	CAISSAGTSGYEQYF	TGTGCCATCAGCTCCGCCGGGACTAGCGGATACGAGCAGTACTTC
14	.	TRBV18	.	TRBJ2-1	CASSPVEAYNEQFF	TGTGCCAGCTCACCCGTGGAGGCCTACAATGAGCAGTTCTTC
15	.	TRBV5-8	TRBD2	TRBJ2-3	CASSGLAGYTDTQYF	TGTGCCAGCAGCGGACTAGCGGGATACACAGATACGCAGTATTTT
13	.	TRBV19	.	TRBJ2-7	CASRTEGGGEQYF	TGTGCCAGTAGGACAGAAGGGGGAGGGGAGCAGTACTTC
13	.	TRBV11-1	.	TRBJ2-1	CASSSMYRDEQFF	TGTGCCAGCAGCTCCATGTACAGGGATGAGCAGTTCTTC
13	few	TRBV29-1	.	TRBJ1-2	CSVVAEWSNGYTF	TGCAGCGTTGTGGCAGAGTGGAGTAATGGCTACACCTTC
17	.	TRBV7-8	TRBD1	TRBJ1-3	CASSLRWPGQSTNTIYF	TGTGCCAGCAGCTTAAGGTGGCCGGGACAGTCGACAAACACCATATATTTT
13	.	TRBV6-1	.	TRBJ1-2	CASSEDGDYGYTF	TGTGCCAGCAGTGAAGACGGGGACTATGGCTACACCTTC